This T cell receptor (beta chain) was captured by sequencing in a study of T-cell reconstitution after alpha-beta-depleted transplantation in children. There are a few counts of this clonotype. The authors prepared the TCRbeta library with unique molecular identifiers. TCRdb independently ran MiXCR on the PCR reads; one entry per CDR3 protein. The data show 180,000 or so distinct CDR3 sequences, roughly 6% seen once. This CDR3 has 18 residues. Germline CDR1 reads LGHNA; CDR2 reads YSLEER. V trimming: 0 bases; J trimming: 7 bases; junction bases outside the gene matches: 11. The sample here was PBMCs, taken before TCRalphabeta/CD19-depleted stem cell transplant. This TCR was recovered from a girl less than two years old with combined immunodeficiency, due to receive a stem cell transplant. The V call is TRBV4-3, the J call TRBJ2-2; 10 bases fit TRBD2. This CDR3 reads CASSQDRGSGRSSGELFF. CDR3 DNA sequence: TGCGCCAGCAGCCAAGATCGAGGTAGCGGGAGGAGTAGCGGGGAGCTGTTTTTT.